Sequencing of this T cell receptor (beta chain) was carried out in a study of blood T cell repertoires in COVID-19 (dated by TCRdb to 2020 to 2021). Concerning the study at large: Collaborator samples came from the United States, Italy and Spain and covered acute and convalescent phases of COVID-19. A freely available public database, intended as a resource for researchers studying the immune response to SARS-CoV-2, is where the repertoires were released. The prospective study material was composed of cDNA or gDNA derived from T cells, B-cell-depleted T cells, or PBMCs. Samples were obtained from the ongoing ImmuneRACE study (first 160 participants) and from roughly 1,300 subjects provided by 6 global collaborators. The sample metadata nearly always contained a de-identified subject ID, COVID-19 status, age in years and sex. Subjects who had been exposed to COVID-19, were actively infected with it, or had recovered from it provided the deeply sampled blood TCRbeta repertoires that made up the dataset. Where available, HLA class I and class II types were obtained from metadata supplied by the sample provider rather than from assay-based typing. Findings and caveats that apply to the study as a whole: The amount of clinical and demographic metadata varied by source and participant and was provided uncurated.

CDR1 and CDR2 are drawn from the germline V gene: LGHNT, FRNRAP. The CDR3 contains 21 residues, cysteine and phenylalanine counted. This entry keeps only the CDR3 DNA: 63 bases, framed from base 1. V ends up 0 bases short and J 3 bases short, with an unmatched junction base count of 17. TCRbeta CDR3 regions were amplified from genomic DNA using the immunoSEQ Assay, a bias-controlled multiplex PCR. The paper's processing steps were these. Within the assay, amplification of reference gene primers was used to estimate how many nucleated cells each sample contained. To quantify the absolute abundance of each unique TCRbeta CDR3 rearrangement, sequence reads were collapsed and filtered. For each sample, productive Simpson clonality was calculated as the square root of Simpson's diversity index over productive rearrangements. What TCRdb holds here is the immuneACCESS table cut down to in-frame rearrangements. Part of the clones is not present; checked against another copy, under half of the missing clones reflect an unresolved V gene, and the others are unexplained. The DNA was the basis for D and trimming; V, J and clone size are from that table. The sample yields around 120,000 clones; around 79% were counted once. The top ten clones comprise under 3% of the sample.

Comments on this clone: There is no known antigen for this receptor. No clone much larger than this one lies a single base away; base qualities are absent.

Collaborating institutions collected whole blood in K2EDTA tubes following their own protocols. Collaborator samples were shipped for TCRbeta analysis as frozen whole blood, isolated PBMCs, or DNA extracted from either sample type. The chain was built from TRBV12-5 and TRBJ2-2, with 9 central nucleotides matching TRBD2. Source material: peripheral blood. This TCR was recovered from a man aged 50-60 years with acute or convalescent COVID-19. The sequence in DNA is TGTGCTAGTGGTTTGGTAAAGTACGCGGGGGGGCCGTTAGTCGACACCGGGGAGCTGTTTTTT. Translated, it reads CASGLVKYAGGPLVDTGELFF.